Listed here are 32 T cell receptor beta chains from one sample, sequenced in a study of blood T cell repertoires in COVID-19 (dated by TCRdb to the early 2020s). The method was the immunoSEQ multiplex PCR assay. Entries here come from immuneACCESS through TCRdb and include only in-frame sequences with V and J called. Some clones fail to appear in such tables; in the studies checked, an unresolved V gene covers under half of the shortfall, and the cause of the remainder is unknown. In all, the sample holds about 320,000 clones, and roughly 85% of those were seen once. The ten top clones hold under 2% of the sample. The sample consisted of PBMCs or T cells enriched from blood (not recorded which). All receptors derive from a woman in her thirties who had been exposed to COVID-19.

This chain links TRBV15 with TRBJ2-3; a possible D gene is TRBD1 (6 bases). V dropped 1 base and J dropped 6 bases, with 17 bases sitting between them. Germline values: CDR1 LNHNV, CDR2 YYDKDF (reference sequence). This CDR3 region has 16 residues. The CDR3 loop is CATSRGGTHLTDTQYF. CDR3 DNA sequence: TGTGCCACCAGCAGAGGTGGGACACACCTCACCGATACGCAGTATTTT.

The chain carries TRBV3-1 (or the pseudogene TRBV3-2) and TRBJ2-7; TRBD2 agrees at 7 bases. The V gene's germline CDR1 is LGHDT and CDR2 YNNKEL (reference sequence). V was pared by 1 base and J by 5 bases, with 8 bases of the junction left unmatched. This CDR3 spans 15 amino acids. The CDR3 region has the DNA TGTGCCAGCAGCCAAGGGAATGCGGGACTAAACGAGCAGTACTTC. Encoded protein: CASSQGNAGLNEQYF.

The chain carries TRBV7-9 and TRBJ2-6, with D perhaps matching TRBD2 (6 bases). There are 15 residues in the CDR3. The germline CDR1 and CDR2 sequences are SEHNR and FQNEAQ (reference sequence). Trimming shortened V by 5 bases and J by 3 bases, and 11 bases separated the two germline ends. CDR3 bases: TGTGCCAGCAGCGATGGGGGGTTTGGGGCCAACGTCCTGACTTTC. Translation: CASSDGGFGANVLTF.

The chain employs TRBV2 and TRBJ2-3; TRBD1 agrees at 7 bases. Trimming took 7 bases from V and 2 from J; bases not matched to a gene: 6. The germline V gene encodes CDR1 SNHLY and CDR2 FYNNEI. This CDR3 has 14 amino acids. CDR3 bases: TGTGCCAGCAAACCCGGACAGGCCACAGATACGCAGTATTTT. This sequence encodes CASKPGQATDTQYF. Drawing the rest from reference TRBV2 and TRBJ2-3, the complete variable domain is EPEVTQTPSHQVTQMGQEVILRCVPISNHLYFYWYRQILGQKVEFLVSFYNNEISEKSEIFDDQFSVERPDGSNFTLKIRSTKLEDSAMYFCASKPGQATDTQYFGPGTRLTVL.

The rearrangement links TRBV10-2 to TRBJ2-3, with a possible D match to TRBD2 (5 bases). Germline CDR1 and CDR2: WSHSY and SAAADI. The CDR3 runs to 15 residues. The V end lost 2 bases, the J end lost 3 bases, and 12 bases lay between the germline ends. CDR3 nucleotides: TGCGCCAGCAGTGAGAGTAGTCCGGGGACAGATACGCAGTATTTT. Its protein is CASSESSPGTDTQYF.

The CDR3 loop is CASSLLQGNSPLHF. The DNA for the CDR3 is TGTGCCAGCAGCTTACTCCAGGGTAATTCACCCCTCCACTTT. V usage is TRBV11-2 and J usage is TRBJ1-6, with D possibly matching TRBD1 (5 bases). The germline CDR1 and CDR2 sequences are SGHAT and FQNNGV. V lost 2 bases, J lost 6 bases, and 8 bases lay in between. The CDR3 is 14 residues long.

The chain joins TRBV19 to TRBJ2-7; 8 bases align to TRBD1. The CDR3 covers 14 residues. V lost 10 bases and J lost 0; bases outside the gene matches: 8. The germline V gene encodes CDR1 LNHDA and CDR2 SQIVND (reference sequence). The CDR3 DNA reads TGTGCCACGTCCTGGACAGGGAGCTCCTACGAGCAGTACTTC. Its translation: CATSWTGSSYEQYF.

This clone was seen a few times. The gene calls are TRBV19 and TRBJ1-2; 7 nucleotides match TRBD1. CDR3 length: 13 residues. CDR1 LNHDA and CDR2 SQIVND come from the germline V gene (reference sequence). V shed 9 bases, J shed 3 bases, and the junction held 7 bases outside the gene matches. DNA of the CDR3: TGTGCCAGCCAGGGGGTTTCAGACTATGGCTACACCTTC. Protein product: CASQGVSDYGYTF. The full variable domain, in which reference TRBV19 and TRBJ1-2 provide the parts outside the CDR3, is DGGITQSPKYLFRKEGQNVTLSCEQNLNHDAMYWYRQDPGQGLRLIYYSQIVNDFQKGDIAEGYSVSREKKESFPLTVTSAQKNPTAFYLCASQGVSDYGYTFGSGTRLTVV.

The rearrangement uses TRBV7-2 and TRBJ1-1; 7 bases fit TRBD1. Germline-derived CDR1 and CDR2 are SGHTA and FQGNSA. The CDR3 runs to 16 residues. V dropped 5 bases and J dropped 7; count of bases not matched to a gene: 16. CDR3: CASSLDRVRFGIEAFF. As DNA, the CDR3 is TGTGCCAGCAGCCTCGACAGGGTCAGGTTTGGGATTGAAGCTTTCTTT.

The rearrangement uses TRBV28 and TRBJ1-3, with 8 nucleotides matching TRBD1. The germline CDR1 and CDR2 sequences are MDHEN and SYDVKM. CDR3 length equals 16 residues. The trim removed 4 bases at V and 0 bases at J, leaving 5 bases unmatched. This chain's CDR3 is CASSWDRFTSGNTIYF. DNA for the CDR3: TGTGCCAGCAGTTGGGACAGGTTCACCTCTGGAAACACCATATATTTT.

In its sample, this clone was seen once. The chain couples TRBV13 to TRBJ2-3; the match to TRBD1 covers 11 bases. This CDR3 comprises 16 residues. Looked up from germline, CDR1 is PRHDT and CDR2 is FYEKMQ (reference sequence). Trimming removed 5 bases from V and 4 bases from J; junction bases left unmatched: 8. CDR3 sequence reads: CASSGRTGGGADTQYF. CDR3 nucleotides: TGTGCCAGCAGCGGTAGGACAGGGGGCGGAGCAGATACGCAGTATTTT.

The count of this clone is one. The CDR3 DNA sequence: TGCGCCAGCAGCCCTGGGGCAAGGGAGACCCAGTACTTC. This gives the protein CASSPGARETQYF. The V gene is TRBV5-1, the J gene TRBJ2-5; D might be TRBD1 (5 bases). V lost 4 bases to trimming and J lost 5 bases, with 12 bases between them. Per germline, CDR1 SGHRS and CDR2 YFSETQ. The CDR3 covers 13 residues.

To note about this clone: An end of the junction does not agree with germline; a read error may underlie this. The gene calls are TRBV7-7 and TRBJ2-1; 11 nucleotides line up with TRBD1. The CDR3 has 14 amino acids. Germline V gives CDR1 SSHAT, CDR2 FNYEAQ (reference sequence). CDR3 in amino acids: CASSSGQGAYEQFF. The CDR3 nucleotides read TGTGCTAGCAGCTCCGGACAGGGGGCCTATGAGCAGTTCTTC.

The CDR3 sequence is CASSSTGDNSYEQYF. The DNA for the CDR3 is TGTGCCAGCAGCTCAACAGGGGATAACTCCTACGAGCAGTACTTC. The chain carries TRBV28 and TRBJ2-7, with 7 bases that match TRBD1. CDR1 is MDHEN, CDR2 SYDVKM, per germline. The V and J ends lost 6 bases and 0 bases, in that order; junction bases with no gene match: 8. The CDR3 loop spans 15 amino acids.

This chain joins TRBV29-1 and TRBJ1-1, with D perhaps TRBD1 (5 bases). Per the germline V gene, CDR1 is SQVTM and CDR2 is ANQGSEA. The CDR3 is 12 amino acids. With 8 bases removed from V and 6 bases from J, the gap between germline ends came to 16 bases. The CDR3 loop is CSSGARQAEAFF. CDR3 in DNA: TGCAGCTCTGGGGCCCGCCAGGCTGAAGCTTTCTTT.

This clone appeared once. The chain employs TRBV4-3 and TRBJ2-3; the match to TRBD2 covers 10 bases. The germline V gene has CDR1 LGHNA and CDR2 YSLEER. V lost 1 base, J lost 4 bases, and 11 bases stayed unmatched. This CDR3 spans 18 amino acids. The CDR3 here is CASSQGTSQRGGADTQYF. The CDR3 DNA follows: TGCGCCAGCAGCCAAGGAACCTCTCAGCGGGGGGGAGCAGATACGCAGTATTTT.

The chain is built from TRBV5-4 and TRBJ2-7, with 7 bases lining up with TRBD1. This CDR3 spans 13 amino acids. Germline V gene sequence: CDR1 SGHNT, CDR2 YYREEE (reference sequence). The V gene end was trimmed by 4 bases and the J gene end by 2 bases; junction bases not matched to a gene: 3. The CDR3 is CASSQGQTYEQYF. CDR3 DNA sequence: TGTGCCAGCAGCCAGGGACAGACCTACGAGCAGTACTTC.

This chain connects TRBV7-9 to TRBJ1-1; D not resolved. Germline values: CDR1 SEHNR, CDR2 FQNEAQ (reference sequence). The CDR3 covers 18 residues. Trimming shortened V by 0 bases and J by 1 base, and 18 bases separated the two germline ends. CDR3 region: CASSLALSAAKRNTEAFF. CDR3 in DNA: TGTGCCAGCAGCTTAGCGCTCTCGGCAGCTAAGCGGAACACTGAAGCTTTCTTT.

As to this clone: The identical CDR3 is also encoded by other nucleotide sequences in the sample. The chain employs TRBV7-3 and TRBJ2-2; TRBD2 aligns across 9 bases. The CDR3 sequence is 15 residues long. V lost 1 base, J lost 5 bases, and 2 bases stayed unmatched. Germline V gene sequence: CDR1 SGHTA, CDR2 FQGTGA. CDR3 region: CASSLSSGRTGELFF. Here the CDR3 DNA reads TGTGCCAGCAGCTTAAGTAGCGGGAGAACCGGGGAGCTGTTTTTT.

The chain links TRBV6-4 to TRBJ2-2; 8 bases match TRBD1. The V segment lost 5 bases and the J segment 4 bases; nucleotides outside the gene matches: 6. CDR1 MRHNA and CDR2 SNTAGT come from the germline V gene. There are 15 residues in the CDR3. DNA for the CDR3: TGTGCCAGCAGTATCGGGACAGGACCCACCGGGGAGCTGTTTTTT. This gives the protein CASSIGTGPTGELFF.

The chain uses TRBV14 and TRBJ2-7; D gene unclear. V was shortened by 0 bases and J by 12 bases, with 18 bases between the two germline ends. The CDR3 has 14 residues. The V gene's germline CDR1 is SGHDN and CDR2 FVKESK. Here the CDR3 reads CASSQDRGTSTRYF. The CDR3 coding sequence is TGTGCCAGCAGCCAAGACCGAGGCACTTCGACGCGGTACTTC.

The count of this clone is one. The rearrangement uses TRBV28 and TRBJ2-1; 12 bases match TRBD2. The CDR3 spans 15 residues. V gave up 3 bases and J gave up 7 bases; unmatched junction bases: 4. Germline V CDR1 and CDR2: MDHEN, SYDVKM. CDR3 DNA: TGTGCCAGCAGTTTGACTAGCGGGAGTCTAAATGAGCAGTTCTTC. Translation gives CASSLTSGSLNEQFF.

V and J are TRBV10-3 and TRBJ1-6, with 10 nucleotides matching TRBD1. From germline, CDR1 is ENHRY and CDR2 SYGVKD. V was pared by 7 bases and J by 7 bases, with 7 bases of the junction left unmatched. This CDR3 contains 15 residues. The chain's CDR3 is CAITKGTGENSPLHF. Written as DNA, the CDR3 is TGTGCCATCACTAAAGGGACAGGGGAAAATTCACCCCTCCACTTT.

By share, this clone counts as medium-sized. The chain recombines TRBV11-2 with TRBJ1-1, with D hard to call. The CDR3 runs to 17 residues. The germline V and J ends were trimmed by 0 bases and 3 bases, with 17 bases remaining between them. CDR1 SGHAT and CDR2 FQNNGV come from the germline V gene. CDR3 loop: CASSLELGLRRDTEAFF. In nucleotides, the CDR3 is TGTGCCAGCAGCTTAGAGTTAGGACTCCGTCGCGACACTGAAGCTTTCTTT.

V is TRBV3-1 (or the pseudogene TRBV3-2) and J is TRBJ2-2, with TRBD2 matching over 10 bases. Germline-derived CDR1 and CDR2 are LGHDT and YNNKEL (reference sequence). V lost 6 bases, J lost 1 base, and 2 bases stayed unmatched. The CDR3 contains 15 residues. CDR3 sequence reads: CASSRTSGNTGELFF. The CDR3 nucleotides read TGTGCCAGCAGTCGGACTAGCGGGAACACCGGGGAGCTGTTTTTT.

This chain joins TRBV19 and TRBJ2-2; D is ambiguous. V was pared by 9 bases and J by 6 bases, with 8 bases between. The CDR3 runs 11 residues. Per the germline V gene, CDR1 is LNHDA and CDR2 is SQIVND (reference sequence). The CDR3 bases are TGTGCCAGCTGTCGAGCCGGGGAGCTGTTTTTT. Protein product: CASCRAGELFF. Combining the CDR3 with reference TRBV19 and TRBJ2-2 gives the whole variable domain DGGITQSPKYLFRKEGQNVTLSCEQNLNHDAMYWYRQDPGQGLRLIYYSQIVNDFQKGDIAEGYSVSREKKESFPLTVTSAQKNPTAFYLCASCRAGELFFGEGSRLTVL.

This clone was seen a handful of times. The rearrangement links TRBV2 to TRBJ2-2; D gene uncertain. There are 14 residues in the CDR3. Germline CDR1 reads SNHLY; CDR2 reads FYNNEI. With 8 bases removed from V and 1 base from J, the gap between germline ends came to 11 bases. The CDR3 nucleotides read TGTGCCAGCGTGTGGCATCAGAACACCGGGGAGCTGTTTTTT. It translates to CASVWHQNTGELFF.

V and J are TRBV12-3 or TRBV12-4 and TRBJ1-5; D gene uncertain. The CDR3 has 12 residues. V was shortened by 2 bases and J by 5 bases, with 4 bases between the two germline ends. DNA of the CDR3: TGTGCCAGCAGTTTATCCTATCAGCCCCAGCATTTT. This codes for CASSLSYQPQHF.

This clone was counted between two and nine times. The chain carries TRBV27 and TRBJ1-5; TRBD1 agrees at 10 bases. Per the germline V gene, CDR1 is MNHEY and CDR2 is SMNVEV (reference sequence). The J segment lost 7 bases and the V segment lost 5 bases, leaving 11 bases of the junction unmatched. There are 16 residues in the CDR3. The CDR3 DNA reads as TGTGCCAGCAGTCCGGACAGGGGGTATTCCAGACAGCCCCAGCATTTT. This sequence encodes CASSPDRGYSRQPQHF.

The chain uses TRBV12-5 and TRBJ1-1; 7 bases fit TRBD1. This CDR3 has 17 residues. V shed 1 base, J shed 0 bases, and the junction held 8 bases outside the gene matches. Germline V CDR1 and CDR2: LGHNT, FRNRAP. CDR3 sequence: CASGLETGPNLNTEAFF. DNA for the CDR3: TGTGCTAGTGGTTTGGAGACAGGGCCGAACTTGAACACTGAAGCTTTCTTT.

A remark on this clone: This sample also contains other DNA sequences that code for the same CDR3. The gene calls are TRBV7-2 and TRBJ1-5; D is unclear. CDR3 length: 13 amino acids. Trimming pared 2 bases from V and 4 bases from J, leaving 6 bases between. Germline CDR1 reads SGHTA; CDR2 reads FQGNSA. The CDR3 region is CASSLHSNQPQHF. The CDR3 DNA is TGTGCCAGCAGCTTACACTCTAATCAGCCCCAGCATTTT.

The chain employs TRBV28 and TRBJ2-7; D perhaps matches TRBD1 (5 bases). CDR3 size: 12 residues. With 5 bases removed from V and 3 bases from J, the gap between germline ends came to 8 bases. The germline V gene encodes CDR1 MDHEN and CDR2 SYDVKM. CDR3 protein: CASSHDSYEQYF. CDR3 in DNA: TGTGCCAGCAGTCACGACAGCTACGAGCAGTACTTC.